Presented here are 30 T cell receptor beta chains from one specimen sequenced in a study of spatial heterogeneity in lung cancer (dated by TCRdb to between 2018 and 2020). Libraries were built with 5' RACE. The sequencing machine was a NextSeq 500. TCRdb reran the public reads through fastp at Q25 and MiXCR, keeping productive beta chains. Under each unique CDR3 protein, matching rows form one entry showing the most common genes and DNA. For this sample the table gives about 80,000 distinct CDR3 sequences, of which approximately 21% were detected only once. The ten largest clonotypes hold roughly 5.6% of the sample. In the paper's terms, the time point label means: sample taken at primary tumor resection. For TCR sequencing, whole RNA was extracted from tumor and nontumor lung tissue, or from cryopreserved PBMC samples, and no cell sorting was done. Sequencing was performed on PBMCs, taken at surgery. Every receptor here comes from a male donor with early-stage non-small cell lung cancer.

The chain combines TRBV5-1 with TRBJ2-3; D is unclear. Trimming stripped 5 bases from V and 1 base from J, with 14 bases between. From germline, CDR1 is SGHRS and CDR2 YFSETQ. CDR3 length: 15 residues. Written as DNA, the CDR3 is TGCGCCAGCAGTGTTAATCCCGCGGGCACAGATACGCAGTATTTT. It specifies CASSVNPAGTDTQYF.

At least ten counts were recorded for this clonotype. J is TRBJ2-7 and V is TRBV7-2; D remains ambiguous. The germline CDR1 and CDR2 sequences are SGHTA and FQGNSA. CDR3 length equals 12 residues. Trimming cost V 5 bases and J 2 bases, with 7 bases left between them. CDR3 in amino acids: CASSTRPYEQYF. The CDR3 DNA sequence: TGTGCCAGCAGCACCCGCCCCTACGAGCAGTACTTC.

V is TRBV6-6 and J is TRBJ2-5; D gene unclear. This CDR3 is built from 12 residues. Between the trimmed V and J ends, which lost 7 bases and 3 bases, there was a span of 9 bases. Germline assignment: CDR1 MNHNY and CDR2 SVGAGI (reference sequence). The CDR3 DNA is TGTGCCAGCACCTCAAGGAAAGAGACCCAGTACTTC. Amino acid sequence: CASTSRKETQYF.

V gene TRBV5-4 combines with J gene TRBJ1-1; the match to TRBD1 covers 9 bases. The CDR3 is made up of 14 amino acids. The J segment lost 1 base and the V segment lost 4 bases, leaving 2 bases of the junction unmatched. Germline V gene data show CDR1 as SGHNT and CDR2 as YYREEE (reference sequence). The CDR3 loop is CASSPTGGNTEAFF. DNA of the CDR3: TGTGCCAGCAGCCCGACAGGGGGGAACACTGAAGCTTTCTTT.

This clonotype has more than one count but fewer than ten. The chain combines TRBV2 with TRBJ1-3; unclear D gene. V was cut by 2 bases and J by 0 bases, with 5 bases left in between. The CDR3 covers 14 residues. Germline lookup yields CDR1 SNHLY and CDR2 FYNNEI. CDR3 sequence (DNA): TGTGCCAGCAGTGAAACGAGCTCTGGAAACACCATATATTTT. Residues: CASSETSSGNTIYF.

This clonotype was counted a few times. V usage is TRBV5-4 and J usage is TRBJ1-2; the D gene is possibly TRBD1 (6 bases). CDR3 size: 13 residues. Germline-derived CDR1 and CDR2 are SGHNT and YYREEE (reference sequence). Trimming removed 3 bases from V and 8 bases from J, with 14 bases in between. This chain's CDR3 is CASSWAGEDGYTF. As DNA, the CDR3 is TGTGCCAGCAGCTGGGCAGGGGAGGACGGCTACACCTTC.

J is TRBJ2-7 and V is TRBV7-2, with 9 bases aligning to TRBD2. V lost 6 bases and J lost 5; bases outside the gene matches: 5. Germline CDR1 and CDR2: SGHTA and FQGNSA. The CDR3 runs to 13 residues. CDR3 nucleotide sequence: TGTGCCAGCAGACCCGGGACTAGCCACGAGCAGTACTTC. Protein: CASRPGTSHEQYF.

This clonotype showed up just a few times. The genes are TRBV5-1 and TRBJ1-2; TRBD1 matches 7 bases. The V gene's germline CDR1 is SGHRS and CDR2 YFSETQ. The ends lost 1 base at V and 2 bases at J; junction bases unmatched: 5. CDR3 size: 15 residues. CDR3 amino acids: CASSLPGQQNYGYTF. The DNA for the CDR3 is TGCGCCAGCAGCTTGCCGGGACAGCAAAACTATGGCTACACCTTC.

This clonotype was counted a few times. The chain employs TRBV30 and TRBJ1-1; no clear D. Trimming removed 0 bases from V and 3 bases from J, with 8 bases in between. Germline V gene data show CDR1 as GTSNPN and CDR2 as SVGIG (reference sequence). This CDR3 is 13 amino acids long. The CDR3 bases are TGTGCCTGGAGTGTACCCAGCGACACTGAAGCTTTCTTT. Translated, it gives CAWSVPSDTEAFF.

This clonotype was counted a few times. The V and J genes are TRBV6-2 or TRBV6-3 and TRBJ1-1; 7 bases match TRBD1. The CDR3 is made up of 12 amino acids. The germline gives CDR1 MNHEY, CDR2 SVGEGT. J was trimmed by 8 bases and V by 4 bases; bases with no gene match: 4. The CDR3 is CASSLGDSEAFF. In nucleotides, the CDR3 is TGTGCCAGCAGTTTGGGGGACAGCGAAGCTTTCTTT.

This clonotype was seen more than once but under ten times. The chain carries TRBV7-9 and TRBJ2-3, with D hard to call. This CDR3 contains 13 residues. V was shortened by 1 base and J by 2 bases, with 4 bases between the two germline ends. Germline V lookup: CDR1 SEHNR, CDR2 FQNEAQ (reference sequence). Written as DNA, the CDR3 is TGTGCCAGCAGCTTAGAACACACAGATACGCAGTATTTT. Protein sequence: CASSLEHTDTQYF.

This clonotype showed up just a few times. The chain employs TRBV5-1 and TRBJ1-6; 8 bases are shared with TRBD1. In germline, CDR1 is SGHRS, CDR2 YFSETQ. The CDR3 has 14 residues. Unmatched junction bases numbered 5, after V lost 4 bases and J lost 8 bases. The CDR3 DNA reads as TGCGCCAGCAGCCGGGGACAGGAAGATTCACCCCTCCACTTT. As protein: CASSRGQEDSPLHF.

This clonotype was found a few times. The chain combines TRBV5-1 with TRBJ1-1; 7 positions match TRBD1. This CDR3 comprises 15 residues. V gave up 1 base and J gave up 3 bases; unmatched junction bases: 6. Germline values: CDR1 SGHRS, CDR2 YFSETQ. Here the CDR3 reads CASSLQSTGDTEAFF. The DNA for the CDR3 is TGCGCCAGCAGCTTGCAGTCTACAGGGGACACTGAAGCTTTCTTT.

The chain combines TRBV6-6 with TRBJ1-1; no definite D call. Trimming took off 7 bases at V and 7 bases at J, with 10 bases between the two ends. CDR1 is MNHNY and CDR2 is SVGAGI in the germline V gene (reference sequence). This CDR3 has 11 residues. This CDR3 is CASTGGGEAFF. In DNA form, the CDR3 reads TGTGCCAGCACGGGAGGCGGTGAAGCTTTCTTT.

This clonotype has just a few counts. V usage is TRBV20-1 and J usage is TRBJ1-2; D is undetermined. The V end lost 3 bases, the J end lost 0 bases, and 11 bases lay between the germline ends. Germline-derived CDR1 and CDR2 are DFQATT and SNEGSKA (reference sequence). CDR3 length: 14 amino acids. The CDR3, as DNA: TGCAGTGCTAGTGTAAATGGAGCTAACTATGGCTACACCTTC. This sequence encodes CSASVNGANYGYTF.

The DNA of the CDR3 is TGTGCCAGCAGCTTAGAACTAGGGGGCACCGGGGAGCTGTTTTTT. Its translation: CASSLELGGTGELFF. This chain uses TRBV7-3 with TRBJ2-2, with D perhaps matching TRBD1 (6 bases). Germline V gene lookup returns CDR1 SGHTA and CDR2 FQGTGA. CDR3 size: 15 residues. Deletions cut 2 bases from V and 4 bases from J, with 11 bases between.

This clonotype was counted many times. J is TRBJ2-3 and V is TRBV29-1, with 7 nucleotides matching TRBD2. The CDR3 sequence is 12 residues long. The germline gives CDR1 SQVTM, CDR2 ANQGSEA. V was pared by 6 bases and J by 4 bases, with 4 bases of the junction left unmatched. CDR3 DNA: TGCAGCGTCCGCGGGGGATCAGATACGCAGTATTTT. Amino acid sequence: CSVRGGSDTQYF.

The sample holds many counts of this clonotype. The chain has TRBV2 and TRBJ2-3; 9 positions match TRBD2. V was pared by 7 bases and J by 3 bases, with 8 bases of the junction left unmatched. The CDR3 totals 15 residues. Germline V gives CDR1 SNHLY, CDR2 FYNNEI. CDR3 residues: CASKVSGSGTDTQYF. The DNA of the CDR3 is TGTGCCAGCAAAGTTAGCGGGAGTGGAACAGATACGCAGTATTTT.

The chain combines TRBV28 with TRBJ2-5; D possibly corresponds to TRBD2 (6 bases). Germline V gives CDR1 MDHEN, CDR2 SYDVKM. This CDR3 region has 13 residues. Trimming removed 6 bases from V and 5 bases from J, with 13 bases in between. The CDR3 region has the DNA TGTGCCAGCAGGGGTCGGGGGTACGAGACCCAGTACTTC. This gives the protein CASRGRGYETQYF.

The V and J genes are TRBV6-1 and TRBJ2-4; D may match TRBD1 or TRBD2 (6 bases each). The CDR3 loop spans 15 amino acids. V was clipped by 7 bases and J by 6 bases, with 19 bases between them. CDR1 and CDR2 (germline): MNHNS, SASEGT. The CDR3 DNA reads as TGTGCCAGCACCTTAGGGGGGCAGGGGAGAAACATTCAGTACTTC. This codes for CASTLGGQGRNIQYF.

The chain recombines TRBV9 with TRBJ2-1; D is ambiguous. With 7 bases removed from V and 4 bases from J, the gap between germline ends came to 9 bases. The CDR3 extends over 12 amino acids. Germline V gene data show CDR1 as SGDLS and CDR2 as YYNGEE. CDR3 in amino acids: CASGRSYNEQFF. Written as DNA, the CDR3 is TGTGCCAGCGGTAGGAGTTACAATGAGCAGTTCTTC.

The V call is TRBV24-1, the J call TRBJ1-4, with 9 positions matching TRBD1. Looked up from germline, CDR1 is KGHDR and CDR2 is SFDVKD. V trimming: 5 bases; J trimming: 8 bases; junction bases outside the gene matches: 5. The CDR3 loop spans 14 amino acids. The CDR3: CATSAGTGSEKLFF. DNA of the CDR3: TGTGCCACCAGTGCTGGGACAGGGAGCGAAAAACTGTTTTTT.

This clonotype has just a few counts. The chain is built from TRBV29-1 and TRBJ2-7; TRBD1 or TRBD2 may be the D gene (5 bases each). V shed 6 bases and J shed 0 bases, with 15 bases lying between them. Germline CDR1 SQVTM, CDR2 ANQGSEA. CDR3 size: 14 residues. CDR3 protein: CSVSGTGSSYEQYF. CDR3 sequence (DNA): TGCAGCGTCTCGGGGACGGGGAGCTCCTACGAGCAGTACTTC.

This CDR3 reads CADSGIGDTQYF. DNA for the CDR3: TGTGCTGATAGCGGGATTGGAGATACGCAGTATTTT. The genes are TRBV11-2 and TRBJ2-3, with TRBD2 matching over 8 bases. The V gene's germline CDR1 is SGHAT and CDR2 FQNNGV. CDR3 length equals 12 residues.

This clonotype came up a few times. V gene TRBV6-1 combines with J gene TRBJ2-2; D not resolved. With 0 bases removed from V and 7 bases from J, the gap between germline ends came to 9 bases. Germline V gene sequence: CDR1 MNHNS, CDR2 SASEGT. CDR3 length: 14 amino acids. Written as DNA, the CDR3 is TGTGCCAGCAGTGAAGCTTGGTCGGGCGGGGAGCTGTTTTTT. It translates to CASSEAWSGGELFF.

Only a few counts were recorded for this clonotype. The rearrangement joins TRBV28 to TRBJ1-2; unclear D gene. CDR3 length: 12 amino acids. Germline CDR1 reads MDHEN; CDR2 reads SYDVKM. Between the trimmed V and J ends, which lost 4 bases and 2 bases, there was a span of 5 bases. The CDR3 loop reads CASSSVNYGYTF. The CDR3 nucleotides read TGTGCCAGCAGTTCGGTGAACTATGGCTACACCTTC.

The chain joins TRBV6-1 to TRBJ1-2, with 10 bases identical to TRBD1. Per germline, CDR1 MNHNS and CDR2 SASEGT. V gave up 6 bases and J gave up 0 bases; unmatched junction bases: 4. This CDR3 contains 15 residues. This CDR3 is CASRSGTGANYGYTF. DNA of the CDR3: TGTGCCAGCAGATCCGGGACAGGGGCTAACTATGGCTACACCTTC.

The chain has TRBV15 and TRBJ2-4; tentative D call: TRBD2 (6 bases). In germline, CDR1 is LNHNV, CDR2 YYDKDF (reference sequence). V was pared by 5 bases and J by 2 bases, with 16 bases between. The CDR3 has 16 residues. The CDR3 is CATSSSGSGPKNIQYF. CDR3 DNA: TGTGCCACCAGCTCATCGGGGAGCGGGCCCAAAAACATTCAGTACTTC.

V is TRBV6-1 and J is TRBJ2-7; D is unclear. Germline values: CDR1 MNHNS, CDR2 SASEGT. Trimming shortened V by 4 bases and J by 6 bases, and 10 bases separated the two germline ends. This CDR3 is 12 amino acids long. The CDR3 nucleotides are TGTGCCAGCAGTGTACCAGGAGTCGAGCAGTACTTC. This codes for CASSVPGVEQYF.

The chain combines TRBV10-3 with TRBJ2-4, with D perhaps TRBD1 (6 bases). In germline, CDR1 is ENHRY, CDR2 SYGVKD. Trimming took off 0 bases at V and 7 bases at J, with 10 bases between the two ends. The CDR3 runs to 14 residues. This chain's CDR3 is CAISESLDSNIQYF. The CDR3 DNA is TGTGCCATCAGTGAGTCTTTGGACAGCAACATTCAGTACTTC.